These 9 T cell receptor beta chains were all obtained from the same sample, sequenced in a study of cytomegalovirus exposure and HLA in healthy donors. It was with 60 Vbeta and 13 Jbeta primers that the PCR ran. TCRdb's copy holds only in-frame clones and misses some; the assay was immunoSEQ multiplex PCR. The table includes 150,000 to 200,000 clones, about 79% detected once. Sequences were obtained from PBMCs. Source of these receptors: a woman aged 50 to 60 in good health and CMV-seronegative.

The chain links TRBV4-1 to TRBJ2-7; 10 bases are a match to TRBD1. Germline assignment: CDR1 MGHRA and CDR2 YSYEKL. The V segment lost 1 base and the J segment 4 bases; nucleotides outside the gene matches: 16. CDR3 size: 19 residues. DNA for the CDR3: TGCGCCAGCAGCCAAGTGGATGGACGGCGACAGGGGGCGCGGTACGAGCAGTACTTC. It specifies CASSQVDGRRQGARYEQYF.

This clone was recorded a few times. J is TRBJ1-2 and V is TRBV27; D perhaps matches TRBD1 (6 bases). V lost 5 bases and J 4 bases, leaving 11 bases between the germline ends. From germline, CDR1 is MNHEY and CDR2 SMNVEV (reference sequence). This CDR3 has 13 residues. For the CDR3, the DNA is TGTGCCAGCAGTCCGCTGGACAGCTATGGCTACACCTTC. Protein product: CASSPLDSYGYTF.

CDR3 sequence reads: CASSRREGLFGSDTQYF. In nucleotides, the CDR3 is TGTGCCAGTAGTCGGCGGGAGGGCCTTTTCGGTTCGGATACGCAGTATTTT. The chain carries TRBV19 and TRBJ2-3, with 9 bases lining up with TRBD2. Germline CDR1 reads LNHDA; CDR2 reads SQIVND (reference sequence). The CDR3 has 17 residues. V shed 5 bases and J 6 bases; nucleotides not matched to a gene: 15.

This chain links TRBV5-8 with TRBJ1-5; 9 nucleotides line up with TRBD1. V gave up 0 bases and J gave up 2 bases; unmatched junction bases: 3. Per germline, CDR1 SGHTS and CDR2 YDEGEE. There are 16 residues in the CDR3. The CDR3 region has the DNA TGTGCCAGCAGCTTGGGGGACAGGGTGGGCAATCAGCCCCAGCATTTT. Protein: CASSLGDRVGNQPQHF.

The CDR3 DNA follows: TGTGCCAGCAGCCGACAGGGTGGAGATGAAAAACTGTTTTTT. Translated, it gives CASSRQGGDEKLFF. The rearrangement links TRBV6-1 to TRBJ1-4; 7 bases line up with TRBD1. J gave up 6 bases and V 6 bases, and 7 bases lay outside the gene matches. The CDR3 is made up of 14 amino acids. Germline V gives CDR1 MNHNS, CDR2 SASEGT.

With respect to this clone: This sample also contains other DNA sequences that code for the same CDR3. J is TRBJ1-5 and V is TRBV6-5; D is uncertain. The germline V gene encodes CDR1 MNHEY and CDR2 SVGAGI. The V end lost 0 bases, the J end lost 0 bases, and 6 bases lay between the germline ends. There are 15 residues in the CDR3. The CDR3 bases are TGTGCCAGCAGTTACTCAGGAGATAGCAATCAGCCCCAGCATTTT. Residues: CASSYSGDSNQPQHF.

The rearrangement uses TRBV5-6 and TRBJ1-2; D may be TRBD1 (5 bases). CDR1 is SGHDT, CDR2 YYEEEE, per germline. Trimming removed 0 bases at V and 4 bases at J, with 13 bases between. This CDR3 is built from 15 residues. CDR3 loop: CASSLESGPAYGYTF. The CDR3 DNA follows: TGTGCCAGCAGCTTGGAGTCAGGGCCTGCCTATGGCTACACCTTC.

This sequence joins TRBV27 and TRBJ1-1; D may be TRBD1 (6 bases). CDR3 length: 19 residues. Germline-derived CDR1 and CDR2 are MNHEY and SMNVEV (reference sequence). V lost 0 bases and J 5 bases, leaving 25 bases between the germline ends. This chain's CDR3 is CASSLSITTYRVEKTEAFF. For the CDR3, the DNA is TGTGCCAGCAGTTTATCTATAACAACTTACAGGGTTGAGAAGACTGAAGCTTTCTTT.

The chain uses TRBV6-6 and TRBJ2-3, with D perhaps TRBD1 (6 bases). Trimming left V 0 bases short and J 10 bases short, with 11 bases between. CDR1 MNHNY and CDR2 SVGAGI come from the germline V gene (reference sequence). The CDR3 totals 13 residues. Written as DNA, the CDR3 is TGTGCCAGCAGTTACTCTCAGACAGGAGCGCAGTATTTT. Its translation is CASSYSQTGAQYF.